This T cell receptor (beta chain) was profiled in a study of shared clonotypes between healthy human individuals. Study-wide results and caveats: Clonotype sharing among donors likely depends on sequencing depth.

PBMC DNA, left unsorted, was sequenced on ten immunoSEQ deep assay plates. As originally analysed: For the immunoSEQ data, sequences were junction-only without quality scores, so filtering differed. Repertoires were generated with immunoSEQ multiplex PCR, while TCRdb's copy carries only in-frame clones and drops some. D and trimming come from the DNA, and the V and J calls and clone size come from that table. The sample lists some 500,000 clones; about 74% were seen once. Germline CDR1 is SGDLS and CDR2 is YYNGEE. V gave up 0 bases and J gave up 6 bases, with 3 bases separating them. This CDR3 region has 12 residues. Worth noting for this clone: No antigen is known for it.

The chain recombines TRBV9 with TRBJ2-2; no clear D. This TCR was sampled from a woman aged 40 to 55 in good health. Some clones in this sample may be carry-over from other donors' samples. Sequences were obtained from PBMCs. The CDR3 region is CASSVVPGELFF. The CDR3 DNA reads TGTGCCAGCAGCGTAGTTCCCGGGGAGCTGTTTTTT.